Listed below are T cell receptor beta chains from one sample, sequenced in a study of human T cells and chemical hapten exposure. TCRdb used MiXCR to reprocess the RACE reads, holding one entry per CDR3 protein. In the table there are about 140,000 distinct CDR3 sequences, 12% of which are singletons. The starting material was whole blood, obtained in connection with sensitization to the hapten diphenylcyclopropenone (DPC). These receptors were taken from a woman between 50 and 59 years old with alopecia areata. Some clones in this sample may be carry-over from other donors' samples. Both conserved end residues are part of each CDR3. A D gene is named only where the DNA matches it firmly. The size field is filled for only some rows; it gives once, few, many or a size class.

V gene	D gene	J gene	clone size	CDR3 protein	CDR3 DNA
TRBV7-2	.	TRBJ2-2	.	CASSLATTNTGELFF	TGTGCCAGCAGCTTAGCTACGACGAACACCGGGGAGCTGTTTTTT
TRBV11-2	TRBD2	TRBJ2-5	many	CASSTAVAGRVYQETQYF	TGTGCCAGCAGTACGGCGGTAGCGGGAAGAGTTTACCAAGAGACCCAGTACTTC
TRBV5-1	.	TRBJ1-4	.	CASSLGTVSNEKLFF	TGCGCCAGCAGCTTGGGAACAGTATCTAATGAAAAACTGTTTTTT
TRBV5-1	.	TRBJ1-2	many	CASSLEEGVYGYTF	TGCGCCAGCAGCTTGGAGGAAGGGGTCTATGGCTACACCTTC
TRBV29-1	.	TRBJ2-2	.	CSVARTANTGELFF	TGCAGCGTTGCACGGACAGCGAACACCGGGGAGCTGTTTTTT
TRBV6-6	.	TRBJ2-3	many	CASSRAGSTDTQYF	TGTGCCAGCAGTAGAGCGGGCAGCACAGATACGCAGTATTTT
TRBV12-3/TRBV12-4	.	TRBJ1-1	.	CASSRGKGTEAFF	TGTGCCAGCAGCAGGGGAAAGGGCACTGAAGCTTTCTTT
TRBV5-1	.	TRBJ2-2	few	CASSPEAAGELFF	TGCGCCAGCAGCCCGGAGGCGGCCGGGGAGCTGTTTTTT
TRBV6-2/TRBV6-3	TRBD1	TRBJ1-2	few	CASSGTGMNGYTF	TGTGCCAGCAGTGGGACAGGCATGAATGGCTACACCTTC
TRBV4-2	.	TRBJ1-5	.	CASSQEQNNQPQHF	TGTGCCAGCAGCCAAGAGCAAAACAATCAGCCCCAGCATTTT
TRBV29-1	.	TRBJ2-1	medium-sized	CSVDRGGSYNEQFF	TGCAGCGTTGACAGGGGGGGGTCCTACAATGAGCAGTTCTTC
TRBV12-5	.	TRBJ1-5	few	CASGQFQGNNQPQHF	TGTGCTAGTGGTCAATTCCAGGGGAATAATCAGCCCCAGCATTTT
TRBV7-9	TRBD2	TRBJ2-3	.	CASSFGTSGTSTDTQYF	TGTGCCAGCAGCTTTGGGACTAGCGGGACTAGCACAGATACGCAGTATTTT
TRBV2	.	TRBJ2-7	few	CASSEGRRPIF	TGTGCCAGCAGTGAAGGGAGGCGGCCGATTTTC
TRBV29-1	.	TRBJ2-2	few	CSVGLGTNTGELFF	TGCAGCGTTGGTCTCGGGACGAACACCGGGGAGCTGTTTTTT
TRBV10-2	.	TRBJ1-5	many	CASRPSVASNQPQHF	TGCGCCAGCAGACCCTCTGTAGCAAGCAATCAGCCCCAGCATTTT
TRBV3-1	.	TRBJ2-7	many	CASSQASPPYEQYF	TGTGCCAGCAGCCAAGCTTCGCCCCCCTACGAGCAGTACTTC
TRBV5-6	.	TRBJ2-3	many	CASSPGADTQYF	TGTGCCAGCAGCCCCGGGGCAGATACGCAGTATTTT
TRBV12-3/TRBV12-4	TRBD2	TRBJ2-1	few	CASSLEAGPNEQFF	TGTGCCAGCAGTTTAGAAGCGGGACCGAATGAGCAGTTCTTC
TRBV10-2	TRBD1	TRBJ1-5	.	CASRPAGTASNQPQHF	TGCGCCAGCAGACCCGCCGGGACAGCTAGCAATCAGCCCCAGCATTTT
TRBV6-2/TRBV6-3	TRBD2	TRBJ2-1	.	CASTPSGRRNEQFF	TGTGCCAGCACTCCTAGCGGGAGGAGAAATGAGCAGTTCTTC
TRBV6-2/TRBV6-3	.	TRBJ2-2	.	CASSYPGWRTGELFF	TGTGCCAGCAGTTACCCGGGATGGAGAACCGGGGAGCTGTTTTTT
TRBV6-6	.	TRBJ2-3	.	CASSYSQGTDTQYF	TGTGCCAGCAGTTACTCCCAGGGAACAGATACGCAGTATTTT
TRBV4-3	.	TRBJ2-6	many	CASSPLDASGANVLTF	TGCGCCAGCAGCCCCCTCGACGCATCTGGGGCCAACGTCCTGACTTTC
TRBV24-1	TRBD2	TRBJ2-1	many	CATSERLAGRRYEQFF	TGTGCCACCAGTGAAAGACTAGCGGGGAGACGTTATGAGCAGTTCTTC
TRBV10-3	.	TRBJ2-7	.	CALSRTEGYEQYF	TGTGCCCTCTCAAGGACGGAAGGCTACGAGCAGTACTTC
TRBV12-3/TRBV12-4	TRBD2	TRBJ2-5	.	CASSRREGTGETQYF	TGTGCCAGCAGCCGGCGGGAGGGCACGGGGGAGACCCAGTACTTC
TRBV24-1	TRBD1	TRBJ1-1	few	CATSDKQGSGAEAFF	TGTGCCACCAGTGATAAACAGGGGAGCGGGGCTGAAGCTTTCTTT
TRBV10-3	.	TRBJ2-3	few	CAISENGGTDTQYF	TGTGCCATCAGTGAGAATGGAGGCACAGATACGCAGTATTTT
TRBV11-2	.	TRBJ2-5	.	CASSRPGIRVGTQYF	TGTGCCAGCAGCCGACCCGGGATACGAGTCGGGACCCAGTACTTC
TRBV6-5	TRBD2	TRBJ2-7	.	CASIKAGTSGVYEQYF	TGTGCCAGCATCAAAGCCGGGACTAGCGGGGTCTACGAGCAGTACTTC
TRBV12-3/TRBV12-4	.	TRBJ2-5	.	CASSSTQGLGETQYF	TGTGCCAGCAGTTCCACTCAGGGTTTGGGAGAGACCCAGTACTTC
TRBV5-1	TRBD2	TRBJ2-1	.	CASSLGLAGLDEQFF	TGCGCCAGCAGCTTGGGACTAGCGGGATTAGATGAGCAGTTCTTC
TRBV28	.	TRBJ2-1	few	CASSPRAQWGPTNYEQFF	TGTGCCAGCAGTCCACGGGCTCAGTGGGGCCCAACTAACTATGAGCAGTTCTTC
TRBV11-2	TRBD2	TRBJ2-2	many	CASSTGTTANTGELFF	TGTGCCAGCAGCACCGGGACTACTGCGAACACCGGGGAGCTGTTTTTT
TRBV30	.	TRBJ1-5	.	CAWTRQVNQPQHF	TGTGCCTGGACGAGACAGGTTAATCAGCCCCAGCATTTT
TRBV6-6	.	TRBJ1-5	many	CASRTENQPQHF	TGTGCCAGCCGGACGGAGAATCAGCCCCAGCATTTT
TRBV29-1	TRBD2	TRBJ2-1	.	CSVDNQREGRWQFF	TGCAGCGTTGATAACCAGCGGGAGGGCCGATGGCAGTTCTTC
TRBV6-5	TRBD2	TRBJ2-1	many	CASSSPGTRSNEQFF	TGTGCCAGCAGTTCCCCCGGGACTAGGAGTAATGAGCAGTTCTTC
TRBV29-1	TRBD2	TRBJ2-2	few	CSVTGRAAGELFF	TGCAGCGTAACCGGGAGGGCCGCCGGGGAGCTGTTTTTT
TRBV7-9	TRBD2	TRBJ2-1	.	CASSSGLVHNEQFF	TGTGCCAGCAGCTCTGGACTAGTCCACAATGAGCAGTTCTTC
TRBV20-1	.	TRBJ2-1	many	CSARQDSVSSYNEQFF	TGCAGTGCTAGACAAGATAGCGTGAGCTCCTACAATGAGCAGTTCTTC
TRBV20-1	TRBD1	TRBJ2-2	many	CSASRQGANTGELFF	TGCAGTGCTAGTAGACAGGGGGCGAACACCGGGGAGCTGTTTTTT
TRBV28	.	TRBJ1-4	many	CASSLGAGLNEKLFF	TGTGCCAGCAGTTTAGGGGCAGGACTTAATGAAAAACTGTTTTTT
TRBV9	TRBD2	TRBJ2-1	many	CASSSEGRGSSYNEQFF	TGTGCCAGCAGCTCCGAGGGGCGGGGGAGCTCCTACAATGAGCAGTTCTTC
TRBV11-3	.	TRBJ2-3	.	CASSSQPGEQYF	TGTGCCAGCAGCTCGCAGCCGGGGGAGCAGTATTTT
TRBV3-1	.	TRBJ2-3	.	CASSQRTSTDTQYF	TGTGCCAGCAGCCAGCGGACTAGCACAGATACGCAGTATTTT
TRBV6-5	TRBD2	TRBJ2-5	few	CASSTGLALETQYF	TGTGCCAGCAGTACGGGACTAGCGCTGGAGACCCAGTACTTC
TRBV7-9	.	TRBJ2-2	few	CASSSPNRLTGNTGELFF	TGTGCCAGCAGCTCGCCCAATAGGTTAACAGGAAACACCGGGGAGCTGTTTTTT
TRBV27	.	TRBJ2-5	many	CASSPFGYREETQYF	TGTGCCAGCAGTCCTTTCGGGTACCGTGAAGAGACCCAGTACTTC
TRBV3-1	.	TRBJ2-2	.	CASSQEGGRGELFF	TGTGCCAGCAGCCAAGAGGGAGGACGGGGGGAGCTGTTTTTT
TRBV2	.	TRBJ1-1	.	CASKSNTGRLNTEAFF	TGTGCCAGCAAATCTAACACAGGGAGATTGAACACTGAAGCTTTCTTT
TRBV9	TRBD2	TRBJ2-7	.	CASSLKLAGGPYEQYF	TGTGCCAGCAGCCTCAAACTAGCGGGAGGGCCCTACGAGCAGTACTTC
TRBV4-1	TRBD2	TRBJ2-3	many	CASSEISGRGDTQYF	TGCGCCAGCAGCGAGATTAGCGGGAGAGGAGATACGCAGTATTTT
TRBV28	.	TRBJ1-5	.	CASSSFAGQPQHF	TGTGCCAGCAGTTCGTTCGCAGGCCAGCCCCAGCATTTT